These T cell receptor beta chains were read from a single sample in a study of shared clonotypes between healthy human individuals. Profiling relied on immunoSEQ multiplex PCR, and the TCRdb table lists in-frame clones only, not all of them. The top ten hold under 1.5% of the sample, which has roughly 2,000,000 clones, about 94% seen once. Sequencing used naive CD8+ T cells sorted from blood. These receptors were obtained from a man between 18 and 29 years old in good health. Both conserved end residues are part of each CDR3. Clone size is not always given. Where it is, it says once, few, many or a class for expanded clones.

V gene	clone size	J gene	CDR3 protein
TRBV5-6	-	TRBJ1-1	CASSLALGLMNTEAFF
TRBV2	-	TRBJ2-5	CASSEALAIGQETQYF
TRBV4-3	-	TRBJ2-7	CASSPSLSHEQYF
TRBV6-5	-	TRBJ2-7	CASSSSGMYEQYF
TRBV28	-	TRBJ1-5	CASSSVGNQPQHF
TRBV28	few	TRBJ1-6	CASSASNSPLHF
TRBV2	-	TRBJ2-7	CASSGANSYEQYF
TRBV7-9	-	TRBJ2-3	CASSLGVDTQYF
TRBV6-5	-	TRBJ2-1	CASSFGTSGRNEQFF
TRBV5-1	once	TRBJ2-7	CASSPTGPYEQYF
TRBV5-4	-	TRBJ2-7	CASSLLDRGDYEQYF
TRBV10-2	-	TRBJ2-1	CASSSIDSSSYNEQFF
TRBV5-6	-	TRBJ1-2	CASSLVTAGPYGYTF
TRBV27	-	TRBJ2-1	CASSPRRGKDSYNEQFF
TRBV7-9	-	TRBJ1-1	CASSLTGSEAFF
TRBV14	-	TRBJ1-2	CASSQGANYGYTF
TRBV7-9	-	TRBJ2-1	CASSLGLGSYNEQFF
TRBV7-3	once	TRBJ1-1	CASSPWGALGGEAFF
TRBV15	-	TRBJ2-2	CATSRDQPGGDGELFF
TRBV13	once	TRBJ2-1	CASSLPGGNEQFF
TRBV27	-	TRBJ2-1	CASSLVGNEQFF
TRBV4-3	-	TRBJ2-7	CASSQERGRYEQYF
TRBV2	-	TRBJ2-5	CATRWGQGLYQETQYF
TRBV11-3	-	TRBJ2-7	CASSFGADYEQYF
TRBV6-1	-	TRBJ2-7	CASSTTGNEQYF
TRBV11-2	-	TRBJ2-7	CASSLGGPRREQYF
TRBV7-9	-	TRBJ2-7	CASSSNPGDPMIYEQYF
TRBV7-6	-	TRBJ2-2	CASSLLAGDSGELFF
TRBV9	-	TRBJ2-2	CASSIYGGLNTGELFF
TRBV27	-	TRBJ2-7	CASSLYFSPGAGVEQYF
TRBV27	-	TRBJ2-3	CASNFGDRADTQYF
TRBV5-6	-	TRBJ1-2	CASSLGGDYGYTF
TRBV7-8	-	TRBJ2-5	CASSELAGGPKTQYF
TRBV27	-	TRBJ2-5	CASSLVWGNLQETQYF
TRBV19	-	TRBJ1-1	CASSIDQGAEAFF
TRBV13	-	TRBJ2-1	CASSLGTSGDSYNEQFF
TRBV5-1	-	TRBJ2-7	CASSSRPGQGRHEQYF
TRBV29-1	-	TRBJ2-7	CSVEGRGGEQYF